This entry lists 9 T cell receptor beta chains sequenced from one sample in a study of T cell clonotyping in hematopoietic cell transplantation. Assay: immunoSEQ multiplex PCR; the TCRdb copy retains only in-frame clones and omits some. The sample lists tens of thousands of clones, around 90% occurring once. Sequenced material: peripheral blood mononuclear cells. The receptors were sampled from a woman aged 35 to 49 in good health. Some clones in this sample may be carry-over from other donors' samples.

V gene TRBV19 combines with J gene TRBJ1-1; D is possibly TRBD1 (6 bases). The CDR3 has 13 residues. CDR1 and CDR2 (germline): LNHDA, SQIVND (reference sequence). Trimming took 3 bases from V and 3 from J, leaving 8 bases between them. The CDR3 coding sequence is TGTGCCAGTAGTATGGGGGGCGACACTGAAGCTTTCTTT. Translated: CASSMGGDTEAFF.

The chain combines TRBV15 with TRBJ2-7; TRBD2 agrees at 11 bases. The CDR3 extends over 14 amino acids. The V segment lost 5 bases and the J segment 4 bases; nucleotides outside the gene matches: 4. CDR1 and CDR2 (germline): LNHNV, YYDKDF (reference sequence). The CDR3: CATSGRTSGYEQYF. Written as DNA, the CDR3 is TGTGCCACCAGCGGGCGGACTAGCGGGTACGAGCAGTACTTC.

V usage is TRBV28 and J usage is TRBJ1-3, with D unclear. V was cut by 1 base and J by 4 bases, with 11 bases left in between. This CDR3 contains 15 residues. Germline assignment: CDR1 MDHEN and CDR2 SYDVKM. CDR3 sequence: CASSLSGMLGNTIYF. As DNA, the CDR3 is TGTGCCAGCAGTTTATCCGGGATGTTGGGAAACACCATATATTTT.

This sequence joins TRBV7-3 and TRBJ2-3, with 9 positions matching TRBD2. V shed 3 bases, J shed 3 bases, and the junction held 10 bases outside the gene matches. Germline V gene lookup returns CDR1 SGHTA and CDR2 FQGTGA. CDR3 length: 17 amino acids. The CDR3 nucleotides read TGTGCCAGCAGCTTCAGGGGCGGGAGGGCGGAGACAGATACGCAGTATTTT. This codes for CASSFRGGRAETDTQYF.

This sequence joins TRBV25-1 and TRBJ2-7; TRBD1 agrees at 9 bases. The CDR3 runs to 16 residues. V shed 4 bases, J shed 2 bases, and the junction held 9 bases outside the gene matches. Germline V gene sequence: CDR1 MGHDK, CDR2 SYGVNS. For the CDR3, the DNA is TGTGCCAGCAGTGGCCCAGCGACAGGGGGGCCCTACGAGCAGTACTTC. It specifies CASSGPATGGPYEQYF.

J is TRBJ1-5 and V is TRBV28, with 7 positions matching TRBD1. Looked up from germline, CDR1 is MDHEN and CDR2 is SYDVKM. The junction had 15 bases not matched to a gene; V was cut back by 8 bases and J by 5 bases. This CDR3 has 16 amino acids. The CDR3 sequence is CASPGGSTGPYQPQHF. The CDR3 DNA sequence: TGTGCCAGCCCCGGAGGTTCGACAGGGCCTTATCAGCCCCAGCATTTT.

This clone has a handful of counts. The rearrangement links TRBV9 to TRBJ2-2, with D possibly being TRBD2 (5 bases). V shed 3 bases and J shed 0 bases, with 6 bases lying between them. Germline lookup yields CDR1 SGDLS and CDR2 YYNGEE. This CDR3 has 14 residues. The CDR3 reads CASSADSNTGELFF. For the CDR3, the DNA is TGTGCCAGCAGCGCGGACTCGAACACCGGGGAGCTGTTTTTT.

The J gene is TRBJ1-1, the V gene TRBV5-1, with a tentative D call TRBD1 (5 bases). This CDR3 region has 15 residues. V lost 7 bases and J lost 1, with 17 bases in between. The V gene's germline CDR1 is SGHRS and CDR2 YFSETQ. CDR3 in amino acids: CASDPQGPSNTEAFF. The CDR3 DNA follows: TGCGCCAGCGATCCCCAGGGACCTTCGAACACTGAAGCTTTCTTT.

V is TRBV7-9 and J is TRBJ2-7, with D maybe TRBD2 (5 bases). This CDR3 spans 12 amino acids. Per the germline V gene, CDR1 is SEHNR and CDR2 is FQNEAQ (reference sequence). V was trimmed by 8 bases and J by 4 bases, leaving 12 bases between them. This CDR3 reads CASARSGYEQYF. The CDR3 DNA reads TGTGCCAGCGCCCGGTCGGGATACGAGCAGTACTTC.